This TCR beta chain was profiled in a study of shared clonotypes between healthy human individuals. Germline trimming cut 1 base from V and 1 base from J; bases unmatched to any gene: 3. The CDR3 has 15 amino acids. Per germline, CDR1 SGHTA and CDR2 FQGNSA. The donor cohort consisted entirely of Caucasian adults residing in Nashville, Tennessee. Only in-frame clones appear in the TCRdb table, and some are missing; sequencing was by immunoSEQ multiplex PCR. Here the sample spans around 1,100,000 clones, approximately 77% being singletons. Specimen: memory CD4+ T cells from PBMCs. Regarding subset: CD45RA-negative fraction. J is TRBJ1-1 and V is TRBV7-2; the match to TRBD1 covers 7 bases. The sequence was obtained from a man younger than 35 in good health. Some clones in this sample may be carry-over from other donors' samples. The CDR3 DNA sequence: TGTGCCAGCAGCTTAGACAGGGGACAGAACACTGAAGCTTTCTTT. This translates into CASSLDRGQNTEAFF.